This T cell receptor beta chain was observed in a study of beta chain features in type 1 diabetes. Reverse transcribing all isolated RNA meant expressed TCRB transcripts were sequenced. TCRdb's copy holds only in-frame clones and misses some; the assay was immunoSEQ multiplex PCR. This table has about 350,000 clones, 15% to 20% appearing once. The CDR3 covers 14 residues. V lost 5 bases and J lost 4, with 14 bases in between. Germline V gene lookup returns CDR1 SEHNR and CDR2 FQNEAQ (reference sequence). Of note for this clone: The antigen remains unidentified.

Sorted populations all had greater than 95% purity. Whole-study results and caveats: Shortening that was moderate but significant affected the TCRB CDR3s of Type 1 diabetes patients in all four CD4+ subsets. High-TCR-expressing cells could be over-represented by cDNA sequencing.

The sequence was obtained from a woman aged 18-29 years in good health. The J gene is TRBJ1-2, the V gene TRBV7-9; D is perhaps TRBD1 (6 bases). Source material: naive CD4+ T cells from blood. The CDR3 region is CASSTSGTTYGYTF. The CDR3 DNA is TGTGCCAGCAGCACCTCCGGGACAACCTATGGCTACACCTTC.